Detailed here is one T cell receptor (beta chain). Germline V gene sequence: CDR1 LNHDA, CDR2 SQIVND (reference sequence). With 4 bases clipped from V and 1 base from J, the junction kept 1 base outside the gene matches. The CDR3 runs to 15 residues. This sample was taken from a study of T cell changes during pregnancy in multiple sclerosis. The data were produced by immunoSEQ multiplex PCR, yet TCRdb's version contains in-frame clones alone and is incomplete. The table shows tens of thousands of clones, with more than 85% occurring only once. The sequence was obtained from a female donor with multiple sclerosis, enrolled in a pregnancy study. The V and J genes are TRBV19 and TRBJ1-5, with 10 bases fitting TRBD1. Material: CD4+ T cells from peripheral blood mononuclear cells, obtained in the third trimester of pregnancy. Here the CDR3 reads CASSRGQGSNQPQHF. CDR3 bases: TGTGCCAGTAGTAGGGGACAGGGGAGCAATCAGCCCCAGCATTTT. The full variable domain, rest sourced from reference TRBV19 and TRBJ1-5, is DGGITQSPKYLFRKEGQNVTLSCEQNLNHDAMYWYRQDPGQGLRLIYYSQIVNDFQKGDIAEGYSVSREKKESFPLTVTSAQKNPTAFYLCASSRGQGSNQPQHFGDGTRLSIL.